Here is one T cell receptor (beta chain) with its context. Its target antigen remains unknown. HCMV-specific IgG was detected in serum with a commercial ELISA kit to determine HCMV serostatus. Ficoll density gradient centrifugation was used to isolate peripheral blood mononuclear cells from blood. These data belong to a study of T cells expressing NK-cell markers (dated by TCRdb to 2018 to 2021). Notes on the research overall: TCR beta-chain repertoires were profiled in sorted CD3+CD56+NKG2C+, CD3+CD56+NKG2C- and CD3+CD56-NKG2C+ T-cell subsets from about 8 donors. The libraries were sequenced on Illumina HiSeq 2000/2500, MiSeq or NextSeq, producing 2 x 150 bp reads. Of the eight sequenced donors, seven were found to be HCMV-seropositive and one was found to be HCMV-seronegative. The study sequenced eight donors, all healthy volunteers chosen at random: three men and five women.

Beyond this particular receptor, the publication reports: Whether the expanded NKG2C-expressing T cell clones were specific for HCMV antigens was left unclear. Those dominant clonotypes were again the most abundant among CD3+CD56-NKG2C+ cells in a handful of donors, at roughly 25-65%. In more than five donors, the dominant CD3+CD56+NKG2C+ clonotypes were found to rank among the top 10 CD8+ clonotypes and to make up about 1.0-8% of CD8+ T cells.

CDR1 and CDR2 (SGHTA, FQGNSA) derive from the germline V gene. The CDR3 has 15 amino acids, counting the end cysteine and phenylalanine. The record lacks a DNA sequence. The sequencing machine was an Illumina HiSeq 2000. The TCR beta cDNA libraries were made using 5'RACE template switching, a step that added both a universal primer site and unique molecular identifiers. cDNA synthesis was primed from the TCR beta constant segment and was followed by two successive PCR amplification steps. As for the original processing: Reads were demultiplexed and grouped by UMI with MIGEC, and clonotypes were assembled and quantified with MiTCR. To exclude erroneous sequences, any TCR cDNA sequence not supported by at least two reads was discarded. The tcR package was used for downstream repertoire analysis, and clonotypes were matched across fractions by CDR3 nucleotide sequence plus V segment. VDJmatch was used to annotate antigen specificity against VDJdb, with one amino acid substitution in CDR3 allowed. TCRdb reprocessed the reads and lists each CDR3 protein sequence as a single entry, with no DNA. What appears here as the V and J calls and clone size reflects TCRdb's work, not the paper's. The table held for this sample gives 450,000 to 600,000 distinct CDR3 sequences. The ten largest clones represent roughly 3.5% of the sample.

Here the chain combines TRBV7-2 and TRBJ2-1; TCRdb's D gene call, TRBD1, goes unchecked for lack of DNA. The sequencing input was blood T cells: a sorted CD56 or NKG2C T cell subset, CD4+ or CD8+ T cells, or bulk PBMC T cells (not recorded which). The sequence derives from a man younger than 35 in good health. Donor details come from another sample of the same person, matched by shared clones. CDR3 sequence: CASSLEHPGKDEQFF.